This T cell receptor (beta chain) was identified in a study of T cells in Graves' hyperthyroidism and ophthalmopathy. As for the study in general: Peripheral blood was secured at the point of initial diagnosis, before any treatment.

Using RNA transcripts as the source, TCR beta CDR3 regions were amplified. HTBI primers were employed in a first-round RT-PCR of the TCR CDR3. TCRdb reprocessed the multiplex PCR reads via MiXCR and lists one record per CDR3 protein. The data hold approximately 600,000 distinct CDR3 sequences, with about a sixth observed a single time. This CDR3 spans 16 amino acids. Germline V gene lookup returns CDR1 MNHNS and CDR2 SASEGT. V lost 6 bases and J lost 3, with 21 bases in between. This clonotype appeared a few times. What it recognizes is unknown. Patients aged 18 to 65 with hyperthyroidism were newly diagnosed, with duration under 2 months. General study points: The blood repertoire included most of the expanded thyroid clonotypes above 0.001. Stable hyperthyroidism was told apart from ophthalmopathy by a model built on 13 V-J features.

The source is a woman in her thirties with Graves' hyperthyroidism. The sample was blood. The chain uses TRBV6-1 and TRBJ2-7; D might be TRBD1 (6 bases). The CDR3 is CASRDTGFSALYEQYF. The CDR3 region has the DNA TGTGCCAGCAGAGATACAGGGTTCTCCGCCCTCTACGAGCAGTACTTC.